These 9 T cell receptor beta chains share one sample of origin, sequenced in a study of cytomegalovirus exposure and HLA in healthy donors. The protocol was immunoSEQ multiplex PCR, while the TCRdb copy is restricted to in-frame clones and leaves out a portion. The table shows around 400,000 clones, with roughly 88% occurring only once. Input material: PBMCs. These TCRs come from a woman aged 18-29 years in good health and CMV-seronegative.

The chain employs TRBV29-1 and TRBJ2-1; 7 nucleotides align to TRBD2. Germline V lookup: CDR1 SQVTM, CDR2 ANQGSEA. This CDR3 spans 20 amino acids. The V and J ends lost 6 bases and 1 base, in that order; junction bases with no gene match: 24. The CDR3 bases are TGCAGCGTCAGACCCCGGGACTATGAAGATTACCGAAGGTCCTACAATGAGCAGTTCTTC. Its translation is CSVRPRDYEDYRRSYNEQFF.

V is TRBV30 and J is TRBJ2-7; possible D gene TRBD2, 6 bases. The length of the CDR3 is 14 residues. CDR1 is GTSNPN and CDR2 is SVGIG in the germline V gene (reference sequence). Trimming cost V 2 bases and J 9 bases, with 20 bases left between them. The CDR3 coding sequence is TGTGCCTGGAGTTGGTCTAGCGTACCAAAGGGGCAGTACTTC. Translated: CAWSWSSVPKGQYF.

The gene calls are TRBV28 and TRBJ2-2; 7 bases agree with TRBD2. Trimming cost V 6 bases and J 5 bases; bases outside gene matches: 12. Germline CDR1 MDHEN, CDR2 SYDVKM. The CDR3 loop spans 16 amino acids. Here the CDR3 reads CASRVGLAANTGELFF. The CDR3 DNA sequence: TGTGCCAGCAGGGTCGGCCTAGCGGCTAATACCGGGGAGCTGTTTTTT.

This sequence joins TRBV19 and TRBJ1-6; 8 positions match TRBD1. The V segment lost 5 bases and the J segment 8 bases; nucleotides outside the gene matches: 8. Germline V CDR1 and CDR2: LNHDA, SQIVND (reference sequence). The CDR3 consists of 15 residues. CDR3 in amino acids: CASSPWTGTDSPLHF. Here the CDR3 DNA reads TGTGCCAGTAGTCCCTGGACAGGGACGGATTCACCCCTCCACTTT.

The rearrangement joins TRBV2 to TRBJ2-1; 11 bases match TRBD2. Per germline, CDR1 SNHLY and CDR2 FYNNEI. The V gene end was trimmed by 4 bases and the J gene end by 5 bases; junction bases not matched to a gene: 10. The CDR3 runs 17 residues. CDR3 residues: CASSAASGGYYHNEQFF. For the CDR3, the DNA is TGTGCCAGCAGTGCTGCTAGCGGGGGGTATTATCACAATGAGCAGTTCTTC.

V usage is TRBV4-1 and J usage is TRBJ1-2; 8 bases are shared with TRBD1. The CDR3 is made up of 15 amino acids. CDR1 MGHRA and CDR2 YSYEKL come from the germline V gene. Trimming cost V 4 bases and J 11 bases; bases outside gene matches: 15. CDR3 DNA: TGCGCCAGCAGCCCCAGAGAGGAGGGACAGGTGGGGTACACCTTC. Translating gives CASSPREEGQVGYTF.

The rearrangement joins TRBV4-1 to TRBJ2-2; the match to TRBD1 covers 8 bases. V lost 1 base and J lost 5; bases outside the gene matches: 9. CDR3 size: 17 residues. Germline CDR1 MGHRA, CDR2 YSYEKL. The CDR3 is CASSQGTGKKTTGELFF. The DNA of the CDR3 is TGCGCCAGCAGCCAAGGGACAGGGAAGAAAACAACCGGGGAGCTGTTTTTT.

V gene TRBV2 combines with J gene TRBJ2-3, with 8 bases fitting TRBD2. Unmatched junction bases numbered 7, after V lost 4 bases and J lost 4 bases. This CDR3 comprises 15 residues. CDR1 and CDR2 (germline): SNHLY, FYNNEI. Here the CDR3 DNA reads TGTGCCAGCAGTGTAGGGACTAGTCGTGCAGATACGCAGTATTTT. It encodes CASSVGTSRADTQYF.

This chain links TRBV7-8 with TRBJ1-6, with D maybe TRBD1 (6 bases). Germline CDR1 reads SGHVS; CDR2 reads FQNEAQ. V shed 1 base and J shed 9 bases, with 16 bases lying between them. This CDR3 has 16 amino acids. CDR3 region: CASSLGAGDVISPLHF. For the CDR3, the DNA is TGTGCCAGCAGCTTAGGGGCAGGGGATGTCATTTCACCCCTCCACTTT.